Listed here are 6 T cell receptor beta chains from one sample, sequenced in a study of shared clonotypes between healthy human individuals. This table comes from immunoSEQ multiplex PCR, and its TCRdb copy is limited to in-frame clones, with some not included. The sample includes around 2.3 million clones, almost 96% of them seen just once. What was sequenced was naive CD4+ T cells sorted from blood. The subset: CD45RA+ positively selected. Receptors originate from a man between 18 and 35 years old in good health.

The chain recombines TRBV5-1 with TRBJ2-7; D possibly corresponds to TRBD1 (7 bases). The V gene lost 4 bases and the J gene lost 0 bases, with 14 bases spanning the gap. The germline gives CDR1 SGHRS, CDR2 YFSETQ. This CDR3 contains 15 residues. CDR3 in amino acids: CASSPQGGNSYEQYF. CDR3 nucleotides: TGCGCCAGCAGCCCCCAGGGGGGCAACTCCTACGAGCAGTACTTC.

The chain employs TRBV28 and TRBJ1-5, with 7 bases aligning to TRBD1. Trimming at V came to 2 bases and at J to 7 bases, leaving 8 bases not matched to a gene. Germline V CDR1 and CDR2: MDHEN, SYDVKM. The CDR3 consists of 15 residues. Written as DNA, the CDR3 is TGTGCCAGCAGTTTACCCACAGGGGCCGAACAGCCCCAGCATTTT. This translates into CASSLPTGAEQPQHF.

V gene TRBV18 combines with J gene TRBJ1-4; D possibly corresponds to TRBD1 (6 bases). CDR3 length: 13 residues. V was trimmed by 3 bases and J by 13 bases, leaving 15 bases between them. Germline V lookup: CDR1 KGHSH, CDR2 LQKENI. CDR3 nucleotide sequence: TGTGCCAGCTCACCCGGGGACATTTCGGGACTGTTTTTT. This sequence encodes CASSPGDISGLFF.

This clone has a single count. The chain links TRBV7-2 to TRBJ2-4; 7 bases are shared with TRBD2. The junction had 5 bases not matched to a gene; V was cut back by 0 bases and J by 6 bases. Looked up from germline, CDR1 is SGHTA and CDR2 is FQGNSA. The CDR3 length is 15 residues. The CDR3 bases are TGTGCCAGCAGCTTAGCGGGAGGGCCGGGAAACATTCAGTACTTC. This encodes CASSLAGGPGNIQYF.

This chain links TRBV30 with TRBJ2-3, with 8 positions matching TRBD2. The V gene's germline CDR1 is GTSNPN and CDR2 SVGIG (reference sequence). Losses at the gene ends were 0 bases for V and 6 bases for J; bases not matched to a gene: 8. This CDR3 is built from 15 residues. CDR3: CAWSVQGTSSDTQYF. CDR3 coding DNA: TGTGCCTGGAGTGTACAAGGGACTAGTTCGGATACGCAGTATTTT.

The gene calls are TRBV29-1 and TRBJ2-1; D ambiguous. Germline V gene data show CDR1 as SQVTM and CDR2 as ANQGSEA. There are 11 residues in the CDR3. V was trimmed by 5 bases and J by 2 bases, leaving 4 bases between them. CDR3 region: CSVPAYNEQFF. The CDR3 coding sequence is TGCAGCGTTCCAGCCTACAATGAGCAGTTCTTC.